This T cell receptor (beta chain) appears in the sequencing data of a study of cytomegalovirus exposure and HLA in healthy donors. V shed 3 bases and J shed 0 bases, with 11 bases lying between them. The CDR3 has 15 residues. Germline values: CDR1 SGHVS, CDR2 FQNEAQ. In the PCR, 60 Vbeta and 13 Jbeta primers were used. Generated by immunoSEQ multiplex PCR, the TCRdb table keeps only in-frame clones and is missing some. The sample records approximately 160,000 clones, approximately 70% being singletons. Sequencing input: PBMCs. The gene calls are TRBV7-8 and TRBJ1-1, with D uncertain. The TCR comes from a woman aged 40 to 55 in good health and CMV-seropositive. CDR3 in amino acids: CASSFQKPLNTEAFF. The CDR3 region has the DNA TGTGCCAGCAGCTTTCAAAAGCCGTTGAACACTGAAGCTTTCTTT.